This TCR beta chain was sequenced for a study of spatial heterogeneity in lung cancer. In the study overall: Each time, sequencing found more beta-chain sequences than alpha-chain sequences. Averaged across combinations, each unique TCR and UMI pairing appeared more than ten times in raw reads, which were uncorrected.

On each TCR cDNA molecule, a unique molecular identifier was present. TCRdb redid the calling of the 5' RACE reads with MiXCR, one entry per CDR3 protein. The table includes roughly 7,000 distinct CDR3 sequences, over 6.5% detected once. Time point noted: sample taken at primary tumor resection. This CDR3 spans 14 amino acids. V dropped 4 bases and J dropped 4 bases, with 12 bases sitting between them. CDR1 and CDR2 from the germline V gene are LNHDA and SQIVND (reference sequence). The chain uses TRBV19 and TRBJ2-3; D is perhaps TRBD2 (5 bases). This specimen was PBMCs, taken at surgery. This clonotype was obtained from a male donor with early-stage non-small cell lung cancer. The CDR3 loop reads CASSTGLRADTQYF. CDR3 DNA sequence: TGTGCCAGTAGTACCGGACTCCGGGCAGATACGCAGTATTTT. The full variable domain, in which reference TRBV19 and TRBJ2-3 provide the parts outside the CDR3, is DGGITQSPKYLFRKEGQNVTLSCEQNLNHDAMYWYRQDPGQGLRLIYYSQIVNDFQKGDIAEGYSVSREKKESFPLTVTSAQKNPTAFYLCASSTGLRADTQYFGPGTRLTVL.